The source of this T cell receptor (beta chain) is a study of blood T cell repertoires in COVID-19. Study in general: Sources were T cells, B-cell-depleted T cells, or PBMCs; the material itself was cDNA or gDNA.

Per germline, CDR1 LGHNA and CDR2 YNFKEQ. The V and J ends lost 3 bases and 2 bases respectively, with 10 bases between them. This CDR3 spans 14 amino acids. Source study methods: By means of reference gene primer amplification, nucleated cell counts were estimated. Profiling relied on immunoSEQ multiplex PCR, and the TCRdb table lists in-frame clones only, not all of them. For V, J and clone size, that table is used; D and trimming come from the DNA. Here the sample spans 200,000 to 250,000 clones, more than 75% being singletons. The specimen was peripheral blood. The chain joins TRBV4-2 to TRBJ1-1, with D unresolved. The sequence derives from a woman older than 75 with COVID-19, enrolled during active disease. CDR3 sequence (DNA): TGTGCCAGCAGCCAGGTTACAGCTAACACTGAAGCTTTCTTT. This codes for CASSQVTANTEAFF.